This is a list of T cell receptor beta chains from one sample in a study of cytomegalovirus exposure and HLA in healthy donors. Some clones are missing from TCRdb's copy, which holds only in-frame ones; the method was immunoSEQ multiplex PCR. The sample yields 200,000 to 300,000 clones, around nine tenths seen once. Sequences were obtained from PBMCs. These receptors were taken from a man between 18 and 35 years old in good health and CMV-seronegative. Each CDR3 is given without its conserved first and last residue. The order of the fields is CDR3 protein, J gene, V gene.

ASSLAGLIHNEQF,TRBJ2-1,TRBV5-1
ASSLSDGRSGGNTIY,TRBJ1-3,TRBV9
ASSPGRGIAYEQY,TRBJ2-7,TRBV27
ASSLDPGYSMSGDEQY,TRBJ2-7,TRBV11-2
ASSFGTSYSGELF,TRBJ2-2,TRBV7-3
ASSQESGDRGLLSGYT,TRBJ1-2,TRBV4-1
ASSYDRADGELF,TRBJ2-2,TRBV5-1
ASSLGEIFDTQY,TRBJ2-3,TRBV5-1
ASTGGDGYT,TRBJ1-2,TRBV28
ASSEAPGFRSSYEQY,TRBJ2-7,TRBV2
ASSQETDGNTIY,TRBJ1-3,TRBV4-2
ASKRAAGGGYTQY,TRBJ2-3,TRBV7-3
ASSFWADYNEKLF,TRBJ1-4,TRBV5-6
ASRSQGIPYGYT,TRBJ1-2,TRBV27
ASSLMREQY,TRBJ2-7,TRBV28
ASSQSDTQY,TRBJ2-3,TRBV4-1
ATSDRPLTDTQY,TRBJ2-3,TRBV6-1
ASRSGFGGGYT,TRBJ1-2,TRBV28
ASSPTSGGNNEQF,TRBJ2-1,TRBV28
ASLGTYTGELF,TRBJ2-2,TRBV27
ASSSGTVFAPLH,TRBJ1-6,TRBV5-5
ASSFPPRGAYEQY,TRBJ2-7,TRBV7-2
ASSHIYSYNEQF,TRBJ2-1,TRBV7-9
AWSGLAGDGYEQY,TRBJ2-7,TRBV30
ASSQQDYDNEQF,TRBJ2-1,TRBV4-1
ASQGIHAQY,TRBJ2-7,TRBV6-5
ASGKLSGGLNEQF,TRBJ2-1,TRBV4-3
ASSLVGGSEQY,TRBJ2-7,TRBV7-2
ASSLAGAPAEQY,TRBJ2-7,TRBV5-1
ASSLGEGGYNEQF,TRBJ2-1,TRBV7-9
ASSAVPGTGAYEQY,TRBJ2-7,TRBV7-9
ASSLGGAGANVLT,TRBJ2-6,TRBV5-1
SASGLGEQF,TRBJ2-1,TRBV20-1
ASSLTSGMQETQY,TRBJ2-5,TRBV7-9
ASSSPHTGAISYEQY,TRBJ2-7,TRBV7-2
ASSLGGQGPDTQY,TRBJ2-3,TRBV7-7
ASSPDRATPLH,TRBJ1-6,TRBV5-4
ASSRDSQNYYEQY,TRBJ2-7,TRBV4-3
ASSYVSGGAKDTQY,TRBJ2-3,TRBV6-4
ASSQDGQRRYEQY,TRBJ2-7,TRBV4-2
ASSQEEGRTEAF,TRBJ1-1,TRBV4-3
ASSQELWLYEQY,TRBJ2-7,TRBV4-3
ASSQGQSNQPQH,TRBJ1-5,TRBV18
ASSPYERGPYEQY,TRBJ2-7,TRBV4-1
ASSFPPGTTYEQY,TRBJ2-7,TRBV7-2
ASSFGTGGTGELF,TRBJ2-2,TRBV5-1
ASSVEWKEDIQY,TRBJ2-4,TRBV9
ASSPPTETQY,TRBJ2-5,TRBV18
ASTPLAGNTGELF,TRBJ2-2,TRBV19
ASSYSDRGLTYEQY,TRBJ2-7,TRBV6-5
ASSKTSGRANEQF,TRBJ2-1,TRBV6-5
ASSLVAGGGETQY,TRBJ2-5,TRBV7-9
ATSNSGGEQY,TRBJ2-7,TRBV15
ASRPDAGEAF,TRBJ1-1,TRBV27